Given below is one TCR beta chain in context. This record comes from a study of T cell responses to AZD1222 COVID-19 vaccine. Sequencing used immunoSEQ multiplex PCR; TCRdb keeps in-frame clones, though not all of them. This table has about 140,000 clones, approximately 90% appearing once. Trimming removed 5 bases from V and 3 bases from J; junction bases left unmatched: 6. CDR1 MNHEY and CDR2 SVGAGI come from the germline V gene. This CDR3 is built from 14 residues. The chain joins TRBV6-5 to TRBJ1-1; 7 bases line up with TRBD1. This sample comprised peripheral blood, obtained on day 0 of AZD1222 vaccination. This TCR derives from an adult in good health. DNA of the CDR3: TGTGCCAGCAGTCCAGGGGGGGAATACACTGAAGCTTTCTTT. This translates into CASSPGGEYTEAFF.